What follows is one T cell receptor (beta chain) and its context. This sample was included in a study of T cell changes during pregnancy in multiple sclerosis. The CDR3 has 14 amino acids. V shed 6 bases and J 7 bases; nucleotides not matched to a gene: 8. Germline CDR1 KGHSH, CDR2 LQKENI. Data came from immunoSEQ multiplex PCR; TCRdb stores just in-frame clones and leaves some out. There are around 75,000 clones in the sample; nearly 95% occur only once, and approximately 0.15% lies in the top ten. The V gene is TRBV18, the J gene TRBJ1-4, with TRBD1 identical over 7 bases. Sequences were derived from CD4+ T cells from peripheral blood mononuclear cells, sampled after pregnancy. This sequence was found in a female donor with multiple sclerosis, enrolled in a pregnancy study. The CDR3 loop is CASSPDRVGEKLFF. CDR3 in DNA: TGTGCCAGCTCGCCTGACAGGGTTGGTGAAAAACTGTTTTTT.